This TCR beta chain came from a study of T-cell reconstitution after alpha-beta-depleted transplantation in children. General observations from the study: Roughly two months post-transplant, alpha-beta T cells reportedly originated from several hundred graft clones that had expanded.

This clonotype was found a few times. The antigen remains unidentified. This CDR3 is 13 amino acids long. Germline assignment: CDR1 DFQATT and CDR2 SNEGSKA (reference sequence). Deletions cut 5 bases from V and 7 bases from J, with 17 bases between. Unique molecular identifiers featured in how the TCRbeta library was prepared. Via MiXCR, TCRdb re-called the PCR reads, giving one row per CDR3 protein. This sample yields about 98,000 distinct CDR3 sequences, of which around 22% are seen a single time; 20% to 25% belongs to the top ten. Sequencing was performed on PBMCs, taken before TCRalphabeta/CD19-depleted stem cell transplant. The rearrangement links TRBV20-1 to TRBJ1-2, with D unclear. This receptor was identified in a boy between 2 and 10 years old with acute lymphoblastic leukemia, due to receive a stem cell transplant. DNA of the CDR3: TGCAGTGCTGCCCGACCCAACAACGGTGGCTACACCTTC. Translating gives CSAARPNNGGYTF.